This T cell receptor beta chain was sequenced in a study of T cells in localized non-small cell lung cancer. Here immunoSEQ multiplex PCR was the method, and the copy in TCRdb shows in-frame clones only, minus some. The table shows 60,000 to 75,000 clones, with 84% occurring only once. The CDR3 is made up of 11 amino acids. Germline CDR1 MDHEN, CDR2 SYDVKM. With 1 base removed from V and 5 bases from J, the gap between germline ends came to 0 bases. Overall study findings and caveats: Higher blood T cell density tracked longer overall survival.

In regard to this clone: Its antigen is undetermined.

The source of this sequence is a female donor aged 60 or older with stage I lung adenocarcinoma. Specimen: peripheral blood, collected before any cancer treatment. The genes are TRBV28 and TRBJ2-1, with D unresolved. The CDR3 here is CASSLYNEQFF. CDR3 coding DNA: TGTGCCAGCAGTTTATACAATGAGCAGTTCTTC.